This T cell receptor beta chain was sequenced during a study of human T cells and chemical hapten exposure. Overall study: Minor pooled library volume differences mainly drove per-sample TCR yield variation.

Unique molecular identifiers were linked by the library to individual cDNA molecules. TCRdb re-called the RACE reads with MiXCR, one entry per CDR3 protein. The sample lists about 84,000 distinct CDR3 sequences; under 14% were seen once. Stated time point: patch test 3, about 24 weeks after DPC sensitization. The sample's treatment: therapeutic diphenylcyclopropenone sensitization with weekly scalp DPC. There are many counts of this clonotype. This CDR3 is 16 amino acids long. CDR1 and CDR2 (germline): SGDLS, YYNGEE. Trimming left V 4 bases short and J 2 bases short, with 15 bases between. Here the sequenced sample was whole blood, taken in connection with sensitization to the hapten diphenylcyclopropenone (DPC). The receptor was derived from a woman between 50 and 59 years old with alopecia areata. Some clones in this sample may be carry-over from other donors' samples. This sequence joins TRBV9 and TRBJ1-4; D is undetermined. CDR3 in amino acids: CASSPLGSRTNEKLFF. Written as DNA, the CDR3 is TGTGCCAGCAGCCCCCTCGGCTCCCGTACTAATGAAAAACTGTTTTTT.